This T cell receptor (beta chain) derives from a study of OX40 agonist ivuxolimab in advanced cancers. In the study overall: Ivuxolimab, which targeted the costimulatory receptor OX40 (CD134), was an agonistic, fully human IgG2 monoclonal antibody. The point of sequencing TCRbeta in the periphery was to test whether ivuxolimab changed TCR sequence diversity and drove clonal T-cell expansion. Partial responses occurred in three dose-escalation patients, of whom one had hepatocellular carcinoma and two had cutaneous melanoma. Intravenous ivuxolimab was administered to patients every 2 weeks at six dose levels: 0.01, 0.1, 0.3, 1.5, 3 and 10 mg/kg. The paper covers the monotherapy dose-escalation part of the phase I ivuxolimab trial, which included N of about 50 patients. Of the roughly 52 dose-escalation patients, hepatocellular carcinoma was present in about 20, melanoma in around 15, renal cell carcinoma in 9 and head and neck cancer in 9. The dose-escalation cohort was approximately 83% male with a mean age of around 64 years, ranging from roughly 20 to 85. Prior anti-PD-1, anti-PD-L1 or anti-CTLA-4 therapy was permitted, and 40% of dose-escalation patients had received checkpoint inhibitors.

The trial excluded patients who had a history of autoimmune disease or who were on systemic immunosuppression. Peripheral blood for TCR sequencing was collected from all dose cohorts at baseline, on cycle 4 day 1, and on cycle 7 day 1. Samples were obtained from an open-label, multicenter, first-in-human phase I dose-escalation trial of ivuxolimab. The trial enrolled adults with locally advanced or metastatic head and neck squamous cell, hepatocellular, melanoma or renal cell carcinoma. CD4+ and CD8+ T cells were sorted separately from peripheral blood before TCR sequencing. Notes on this clone: Which antigen it targets is not known. No base quality information exists; no much larger clone differs at one position.

Overall results and qualifications from the work: After ivuxolimab, more expanded clones were found on average in CD8+ T cells than in CD4+ T cells. Which antigens the clonally expanded peripheral T cells were specific for was not determined. Low levels of normalized T-cell clonal expansion were also seen in some patients who did not respond. In the 0.1-3.0 mg/kg groups, partial responders were among the patients with the lowest normalized peripheral clonal expansion, particularly in CD8+ T cells. At doses from 0.1 to 3.0 mg/kg, clonal expansion was seen in both CD4+ and CD8+ blood T cells between baseline and week 6.

Genomic DNA was extracted from sorted cells for sequencing of the TCRbeta CDR3 region. TCRbeta CDR3 regions were sequenced using the immunoSEQ Assay. TCRdb re-hosts the immuneACCESS table, in-frame sequences only. Its copies lack some clones; in the studies checked, an unresolved V gene accounts for under half of them, and the cause for the rest is not known. This sample is represented by tens of thousands of clones; about 87% of them were singletons. The ten largest make up approximately 0.5% of the sample. V is reduced by 2 bases and J by 1 base, leaving a spacing of 8 bases between them. The CDR3 has 14 amino acids, counting the end cysteine and phenylalanine. The only DNA kept is the CDR3, 42 bases in frame from the first base. CDR1 and CDR2 were assigned from the germline V gene (reference sequence) as MNHEY and SMNVEV.

This specimen was CD4+ or CD8+ T cells sorted from blood, taken in a trial of the OX40 agonist ivuxolimab. The sequence was obtained from an adult with an advanced solid tumor such as melanoma, head and neck, liver or kidney cancer. Here the chain combines TRBV27 and TRBJ1-1, with TRBD1 perhaps the D gene, on 6 matching bases. The nucleotide sequence reads as follows: TGTGCCAGCAGTTTAAGGGGGAGGAACACTGAAGCTTTCTTT. It codes for CASSLRGRNTEAFF.